The clone carrying this TCR beta chain was observed a few times. TCRdb ran MiXCR on the 5' RACE reads and lists one entry per CDR3 protein. This table holds more than 600,000 distinct CDR3 sequences, about 18% found once. These data come from a study of identical twins. CDR3 length: 14 amino acids. V dropped 5 bases and J dropped 0 bases, with 8 bases sitting between them. Germline loops: CDR1 MNHEY, CDR2 SVGAGI. The data were also submitted as part of a second study, on T cells expressing NK-cell markers. That work states: Of eight sequenced donors, seven were HCMV-seropositive and one HCMV-seronegative. Among CD8+ T cells from 5 to 7 donors, dominant NKG2C+ clonotypes accounted for roughly 1.0-7.0%.

The TCR was taken from a woman under 30 in good health. Sample: PBMCs. This chain uses TRBV6-5 with TRBJ1-5; possible D gene TRBD1, 6 bases. Here the CDR3 DNA reads TGTGCCAGCAGTAACAGGGTTAGCAATCAGCCCCAGCATTTT. The encoded protein is CASSNRVSNQPQHF.